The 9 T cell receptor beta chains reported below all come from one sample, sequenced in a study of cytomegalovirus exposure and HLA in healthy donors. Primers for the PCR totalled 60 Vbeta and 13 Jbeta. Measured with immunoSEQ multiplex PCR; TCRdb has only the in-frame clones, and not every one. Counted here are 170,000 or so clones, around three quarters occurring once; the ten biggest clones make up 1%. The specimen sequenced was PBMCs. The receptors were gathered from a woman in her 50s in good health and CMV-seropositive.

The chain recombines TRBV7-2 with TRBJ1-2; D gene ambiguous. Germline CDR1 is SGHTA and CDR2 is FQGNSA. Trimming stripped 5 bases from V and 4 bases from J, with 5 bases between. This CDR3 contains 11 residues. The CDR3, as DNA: TGTGCCAGCAGCCCCCTCTATGGCTACACCTTC. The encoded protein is CASSPLYGYTF.

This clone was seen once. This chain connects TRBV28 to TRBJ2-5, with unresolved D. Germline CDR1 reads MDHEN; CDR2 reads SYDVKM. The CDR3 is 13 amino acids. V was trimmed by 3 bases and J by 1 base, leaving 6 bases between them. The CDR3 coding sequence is TGTGCCAGCAGTTTGACATTCCAAGAGACCCAGTACTTC. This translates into CASSLTFQETQYF.

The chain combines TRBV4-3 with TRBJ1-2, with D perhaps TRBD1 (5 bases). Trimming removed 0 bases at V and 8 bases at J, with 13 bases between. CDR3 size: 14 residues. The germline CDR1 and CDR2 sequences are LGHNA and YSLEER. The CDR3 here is CASSQEAGVMGYTF. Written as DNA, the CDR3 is TGCGCCAGCAGCCAAGAGGCGGGGGTGATGGGCTACACCTTC.

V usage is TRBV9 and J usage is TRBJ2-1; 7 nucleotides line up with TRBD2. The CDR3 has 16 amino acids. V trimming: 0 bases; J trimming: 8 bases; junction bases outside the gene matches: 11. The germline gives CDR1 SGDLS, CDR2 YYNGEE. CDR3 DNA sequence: TGTGCCAGCAGCGTAGCTTGGGGTGGGCGGGAGCATGAGCAGTTCTTC. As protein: CASSVAWGGREHEQFF. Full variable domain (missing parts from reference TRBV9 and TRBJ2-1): DSGVTQTPKHLITATGQRVTLRCSPRSGDLSVYWYQQSLDQGLQFLIQYYNGEERAKGNILERFSAQQFPDLHSELNLSSLELGDSALYFCASSVAWGGREHEQFFGPGTRLTVL.

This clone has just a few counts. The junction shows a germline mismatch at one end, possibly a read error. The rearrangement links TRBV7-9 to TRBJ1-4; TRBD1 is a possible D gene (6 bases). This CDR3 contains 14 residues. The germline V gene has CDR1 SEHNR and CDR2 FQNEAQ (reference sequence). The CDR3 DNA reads TGTTCCAGCAGCATCGGGACACGTATAGAAAAACTGTTTTTT. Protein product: CSSSIGTRIEKLFF.

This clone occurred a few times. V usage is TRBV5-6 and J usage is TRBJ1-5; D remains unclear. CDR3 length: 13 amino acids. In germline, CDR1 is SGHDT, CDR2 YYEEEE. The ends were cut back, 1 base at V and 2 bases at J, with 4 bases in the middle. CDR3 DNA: TGTGCCAGCAGCTTGACAGGCAATCAGCCCCAGCATTTT. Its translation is CASSLTGNQPQHF.

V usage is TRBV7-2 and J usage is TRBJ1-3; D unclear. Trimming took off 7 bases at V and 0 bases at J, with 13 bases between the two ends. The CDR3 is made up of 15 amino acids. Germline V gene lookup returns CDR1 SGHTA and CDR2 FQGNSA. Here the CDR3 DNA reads TGTGCCAGCACCGAGAACGGTCTCTCTGGAAACACCATATATTTT. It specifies CASTENGLSGNTIYF.

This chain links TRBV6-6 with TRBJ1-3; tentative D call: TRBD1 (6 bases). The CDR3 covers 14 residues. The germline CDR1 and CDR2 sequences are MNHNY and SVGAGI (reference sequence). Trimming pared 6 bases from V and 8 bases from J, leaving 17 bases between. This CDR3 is CASRQPGQRDTIYF. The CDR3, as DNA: TGTGCCAGCAGACAACCGGGACAACGTGACACCATATATTTT.

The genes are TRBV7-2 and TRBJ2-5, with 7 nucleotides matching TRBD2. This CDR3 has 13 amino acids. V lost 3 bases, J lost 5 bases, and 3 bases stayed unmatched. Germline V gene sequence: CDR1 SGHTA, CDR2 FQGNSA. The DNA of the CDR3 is TGTGCCAGCAGCTTCGCGGGAGTGGAGACCCAGTACTTC. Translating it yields CASSFAGVETQYF.